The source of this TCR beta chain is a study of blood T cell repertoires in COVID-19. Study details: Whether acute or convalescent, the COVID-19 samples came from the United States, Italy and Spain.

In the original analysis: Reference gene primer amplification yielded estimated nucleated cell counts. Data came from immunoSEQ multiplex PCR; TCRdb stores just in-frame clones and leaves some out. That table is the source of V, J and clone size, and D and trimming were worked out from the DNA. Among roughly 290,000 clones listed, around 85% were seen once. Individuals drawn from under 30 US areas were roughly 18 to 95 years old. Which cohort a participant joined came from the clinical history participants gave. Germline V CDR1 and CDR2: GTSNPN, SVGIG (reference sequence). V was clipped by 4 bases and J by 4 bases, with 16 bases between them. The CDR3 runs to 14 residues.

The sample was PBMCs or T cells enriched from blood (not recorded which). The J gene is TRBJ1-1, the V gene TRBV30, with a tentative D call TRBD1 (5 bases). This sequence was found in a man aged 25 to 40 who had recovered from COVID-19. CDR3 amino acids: CAWILFGGVTEAFF. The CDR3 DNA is TGTGCCTGGATCCTTTTCGGGGGGGTCACTGAAGCTTTCTTT.